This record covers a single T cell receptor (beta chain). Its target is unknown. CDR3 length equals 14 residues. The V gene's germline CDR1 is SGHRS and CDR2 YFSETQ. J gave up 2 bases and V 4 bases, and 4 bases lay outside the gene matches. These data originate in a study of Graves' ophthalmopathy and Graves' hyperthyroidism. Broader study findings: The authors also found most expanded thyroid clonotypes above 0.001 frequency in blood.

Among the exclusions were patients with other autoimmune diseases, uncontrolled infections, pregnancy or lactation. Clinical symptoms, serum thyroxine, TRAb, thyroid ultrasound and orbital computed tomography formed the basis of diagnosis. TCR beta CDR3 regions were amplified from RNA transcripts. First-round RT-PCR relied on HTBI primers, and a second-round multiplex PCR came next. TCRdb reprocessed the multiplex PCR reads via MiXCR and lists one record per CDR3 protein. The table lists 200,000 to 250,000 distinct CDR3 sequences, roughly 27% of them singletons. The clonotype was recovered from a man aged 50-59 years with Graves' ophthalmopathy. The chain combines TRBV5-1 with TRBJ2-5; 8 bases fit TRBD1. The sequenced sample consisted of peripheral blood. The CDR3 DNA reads TGCGCCAGCAGCGTGGGACAGGAACAAGAGACCCAGTACTTC. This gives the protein CASSVGQEQETQYF.